This is a list of T cell receptor beta chains from one sample in a study of post-analysis software for immune sequencing data. TCRdb analysed the PCR reads with MiXCR anew, one entry per CDR3 protein. The sample records 350,000 to 500,000 distinct CDR3 sequences, 39% being singletons. Sequencing used blood. All receptors come from a girl between 2 and 10 years old with multiple sclerosis. Both conserved end residues are part of each CDR3. D genes are given only for firm matches. Clone size is given for some rows only: seen once, a few or many times, or a class if the clone is expanded.

size: few; V: TRBV13; D: NA; J: TRBJ2-1; DNA: TGTGCCAGCAGCTTATTAGGGACATTCACCTACAATGAGCAGTTCTTC; CDR3: CASSLLGTFTYNEQFF
size: few; V: TRBV7-2; D: TRBD2; J: TRBJ2-1; DNA: TGTGCCAGCTTGAGCGGCGGGAGCTCCTACAATGAGCAGTTCTTC; CDR3: CASLSGGSSYNEQFF
size: few; V: TRBV13; D: TRBD1; J: TRBJ2-7; DNA: TGTGCCAGCAGCGCTTACCGGGACAGGGGGATCAACGAGCAGTACTTC; CDR3: CASSAYRDRGINEQYF
size: few; V: TRBV20-1; D: NA; J: TRBJ2-7; DNA: TGCAGTGCTAGGGGGAAGGGTTATAGCTACGAGCAGTACTTC; CDR3: CSARGKGYSYEQYF
size: few; V: TRBV20-1; D: NA; J: TRBJ1-1; DNA: TGCAGTGCCCTCGCAAGTTTAGGAGCTTTCTTT; CDR3: CSALASLGAFF
size: NA; V: TRBV6-2/TRBV6-3; D: NA; J: TRBJ2-7; DNA: TGTGCCAGCAGTTACCGCTCCGAAGAGTACTTC; CDR3: CASSYRSEEYF
size: NA; V: TRBV7-9; D: NA; J: TRBJ1-6; DNA: TGTGCCAGCAGCCCGCGGGACGGAAATTCACCCCTCCACTTT; CDR3: CASSPRDGNSPLHF
size: NA; V: TRBV30; D: TRBD1; J: TRBJ1-5; DNA: TGTGCCTGGAGTTACAGGGGCCAGCCCCAGCATTTT; CDR3: CAWSYRGQPQHF
size: NA; V: TRBV6-2/TRBV6-3; D: TRBD1; J: TRBJ2-7; DNA: TGTGCCAGCAGTCCGTCGACAGGGATCCCCTACGAGCAGTACTTC; CDR3: CASSPSTGIPYEQYF
size: NA; V: TRBV20-1; D: NA; J: TRBJ2-1; DNA: TGCAGTGCGAGACGGTCCGATGAGCAGTTCTTC; CDR3: CSARRSDEQFF
size: few; V: TRBV20-1; D: NA; J: TRBJ2-1; DNA: TGCAGTAACAATGAGCAGTTCTTC; CDR3: CSNNEQFF
size: few; V: TRBV27; D: NA; J: TRBJ2-3; DNA: TGTGCCGGCAGTCTGATACAGGGAGGGGTTCTCACAGATACGCAGTATTTT; CDR3: CAGSLIQGGVLTDTQYF
size: NA; V: TRBV20-1; D: TRBD1; J: TRBJ2-5; DNA: TGCAGCCTCCGGGACAGGGGGCTAGTAGAGACCCAGTACTTC; CDR3: CSLRDRGLVETQYF
size: few; V: TRBV20-1; D: NA; J: TRBJ2-1; DNA: TGCAGTGCTAGGGGGGGCCGGGGGCTGAACCCCAATGAGCAGTTCTTC; CDR3: CSARGGRGLNPNEQFF
size: NA; V: TRBV7-9; D: TRBD1; J: TRBJ1-1; DNA: TGTGTCAGCAGCTTCCCGGGTTCAGGGGGCTTGGGTGAAGCTTTCTTT; CDR3: CVSSFPGSGGLGEAFF
size: NA; V: TRBV10-3; D: TRBD2; J: TRBJ2-7; DNA: TGTGCCATCAGTGCCTCCGGCAGGGAGGGTCGGGGCGAGCAGTACTTC; CDR3: CAISASGREGRGEQYF
size: NA; V: TRBV12-5; D: NA; J: TRBJ2-1; DNA: TGTGCTAGTGGCTGGGCATGGCAGGCCCAGGTCGGTGGGAATGAGCAGTTCTTC; CDR3: CASGWAWQAQVGGNEQFF
size: many; V: TRBV12-3/TRBV12-4; D: NA; J: TRBJ2-5; DNA: TGTGCCAGCAGTTTCCGGGATACGACCCAGTACTTC; CDR3: CASSFRDTTQYF
size: few; V: TRBV4-1; D: TRBD1; J: TRBJ2-5; DNA: TGCGCCAGCAGCCAAGGAGACAGGGACCAAGAGACCCAGTACTTC; CDR3: CASSQGDRDQETQYF
size: NA; V: TRBV27; D: TRBD2; J: TRBJ2-3; DNA: TGTGCCAGCAGTTCACTACTAGCGGGGGGGCCCACTAGCACAGATACGCAGTATTTT; CDR3: CASSSLLAGGPTSTDTQYF
size: NA; V: TRBV4-1; D: NA; J: TRBJ1-4; DNA: TGCGCCAGCAGCCAACCAGCCCTTAATGAAAAACTGTTTTTT; CDR3: CASSQPALNEKLFF
size: NA; V: TRBV3-1; D: TRBD1; J: TRBJ2-7; DNA: TGTGCCAGCAGCCAAGTTGGTGGGACAGGGGGCTTTTACGAGCAGTACTTC; CDR3: CASSQVGGTGGFYEQYF
size: few; V: TRBV7-2; D: NA; J: TRBJ2-4; DNA: TGTGCCAGCAGTGGGATGGGGTTGGGAGAGCAGTACTTC; CDR3: CASSGMGLGEQYF
size: NA; V: TRBV6-1; D: TRBD1; J: TRBJ2-3; DNA: TGTGCCAGCAGTGCCACCGGGACAGGGGGCACAGATACGCAGTATTTT; CDR3: CASSATGTGGTDTQYF
size: few; V: TRBV11-3; D: NA; J: TRBJ1-5; DNA: TGTGCCAGCACCATTGGGCCGGCGAGGCCCCAGCATTTT; CDR3: CASTIGPARPQHF
size: once; V: TRBV2; D: TRBD1; J: TRBJ2-3; DNA: TGTGCCAGCAGTGACCCCGGTGCTGGACAGGGCACAGATACGCAGTATTTT; CDR3: CASSDPGAGQGTDTQYF
size: NA; V: TRBV5-1; D: NA; J: TRBJ1-5; DNA: TGCGCCAGCAGCTTTGACAGTTATCAGCCCCAGCATTTT; CDR3: CASSFDSYQPQHF
size: NA; V: TRBV6-5; D: TRBD2; J: TRBJ2-5; DNA: TGTGCCAGCAGTTACTCGGGCGGGAGTAGGGCCGAGACCCAGTACTTC; CDR3: CASSYSGGSRAETQYF
size: few; V: TRBV13; D: NA; J: TRBJ2-3; DNA: TGTGCCAGCAGCTCTGGAGCCACGGACAGTATCACAGATACGCAGTATTTT; CDR3: CASSSGATDSITDTQYF
size: NA; V: TRBV5-6; D: TRBD1; J: TRBJ2-3; DNA: TGTGCCAGCAGCTCCAGGGGGATTGGGACAGATACGCAGTATTTT; CDR3: CASSSRGIGTDTQYF
size: few; V: TRBV7-2; D: NA; J: TRBJ2-7; DNA: TGTGCCAGCAGCTTAGGAGGAGGGGGACGGGGTTACGAGCAGTACTTC; CDR3: CASSLGGGGRGYEQYF
size: NA; V: TRBV2; D: TRBD2; J: TRBJ2-2; DNA: TGTGCCAGCAGTACGGGACTAGCCGCGAACACCGGGGAGCTGTTTTTT; CDR3: CASSTGLAANTGELFF
size: few; V: TRBV20-1; D: NA; J: TRBJ1-1; DNA: TGCAGTGCTAGTGGGCACAGGGAAGCTTTCTTT; CDR3: CSASGHREAFF
size: NA; V: TRBV6-6; D: TRBD1; J: TRBJ2-7; DNA: TGTGCCAGCAGGACGGGACAGTCCTACGAGCAGTACTTC; CDR3: CASRTGQSYEQYF
size: NA; V: TRBV2; D: TRBD1; J: TRBJ2-7; DNA: TGTGCCAGCAGCGGAGACAGGGTTGGGGGCTACGAGCAGTACTTC; CDR3: CASSGDRVGGYEQYF
size: NA; V: TRBV10-3; D: TRBD1; J: TRBJ1-6; DNA: TGTGCCATCAGCGAGGGACAGGATAATTCACCCCTCCACTTT; CDR3: CAISEGQDNSPLHF
size: few; V: TRBV29-1; D: NA; J: TRBJ1-1; DNA: TGCAGCGTTGATGAAGAAGCTTTCTTT; CDR3: CSVDEEAFF
size: NA; V: TRBV29-1; D: NA; J: TRBJ2-7; DNA: TGCAGCGTTGAGCGTCTAGTAACGAGCGAGCAGTACTTC; CDR3: CSVERLVTSEQYF
size: NA; V: TRBV10-3; D: TRBD1; J: TRBJ1-4; DNA: TGTGCCGTCAGTGAGCAACAGGGGGCATATGAAAAACTGTTTTTT; CDR3: CAVSEQQGAYEKLFF
size: NA; V: TRBV12-3/TRBV12-4; D: NA; J: TRBJ1-2; DNA: TGTGCCAGCAGCCGGGACCTGCTTTCTGGCTACACCTTC; CDR3: CASSRDLLSGYTF
size: NA; V: TRBV27; D: NA; J: TRBJ2-1; DNA: TGTGCCAGCAGCGACTTTTACGCCTACAATGAGCAGTTCTTC; CDR3: CASSDFYAYNEQFF
size: once; V: TRBV5-1; D: NA; J: TRBJ1-2; DNA: TGCGCCAGCAGCTTGGGGATGTCGACGTACGGTGGCTACACCTTC; CDR3: CASSLGMSTYGGYTF
size: few; V: TRBV29-1; D: NA; J: TRBJ1-4; DNA: TGCAGCGTTCAGCGGGCGCGGGATGAAAAACTGTTTTTT; CDR3: CSVQRARDEKLFF
size: NA; V: TRBV6-2/TRBV6-3; D: NA; J: TRBJ2-1; DNA: TGTGCCAGCAGTTACTCAGGAGGGACTGAGCAGTTCTTC; CDR3: CASSYSGGTEQFF
size: few; V: TRBV6-2/TRBV6-3; D: TRBD2; J: TRBJ2-1; DNA: TGTGCCAGCAGGGGCTTGGGACTAGCGGGACCCTACAATGAGCAGTTCTTC; CDR3: CASRGLGLAGPYNEQFF
size: NA; V: TRBV6-5; D: TRBD2; J: TRBJ2-7; DNA: TGTGCCAGCAGGGACGGGACTAGCGGGAGTTACGAGCAGTACTTC; CDR3: CASRDGTSGSYEQYF
size: NA; V: TRBV6-5; D: NA; J: TRBJ2-1; DNA: TGTGCCAGCAGTTACCTAGCAGAGTACAATGAGCAGTTCTTC; CDR3: CASSYLAEYNEQFF
size: few; V: TRBV7-9; D: NA; J: TRBJ1-1; DNA: TGTGCCAGCAGCACAGGTGAAAGGTACAAAGCTTTCTTT; CDR3: CASSTGERYKAFF
size: NA; V: TRBV7-3; D: NA; J: TRBJ2-7; DNA: TGTGCCAGCGGGACATCCTACAATGAGCAGTACTTC; CDR3: CASGTSYNEQYF